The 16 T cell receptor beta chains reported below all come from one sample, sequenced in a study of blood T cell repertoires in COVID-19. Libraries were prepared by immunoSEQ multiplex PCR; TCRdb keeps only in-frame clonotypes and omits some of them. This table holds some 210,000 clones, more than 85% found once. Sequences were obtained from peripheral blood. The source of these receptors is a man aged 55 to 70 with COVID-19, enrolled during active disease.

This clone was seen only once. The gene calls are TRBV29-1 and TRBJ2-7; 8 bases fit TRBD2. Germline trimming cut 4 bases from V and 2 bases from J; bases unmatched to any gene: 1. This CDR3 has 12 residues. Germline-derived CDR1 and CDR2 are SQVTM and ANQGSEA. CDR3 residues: CSVGGLAYEQYF. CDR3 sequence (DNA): TGCAGCGTTGGGGGACTAGCCTACGAGCAGTACTTC.

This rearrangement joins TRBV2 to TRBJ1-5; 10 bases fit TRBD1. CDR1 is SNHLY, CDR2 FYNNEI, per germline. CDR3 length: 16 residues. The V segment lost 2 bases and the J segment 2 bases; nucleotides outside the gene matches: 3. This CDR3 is CASSELGTGGNQPQHF. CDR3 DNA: TGTGCCAGCAGTGAATTGGGGACAGGGGGCAATCAGCCCCAGCATTTT.

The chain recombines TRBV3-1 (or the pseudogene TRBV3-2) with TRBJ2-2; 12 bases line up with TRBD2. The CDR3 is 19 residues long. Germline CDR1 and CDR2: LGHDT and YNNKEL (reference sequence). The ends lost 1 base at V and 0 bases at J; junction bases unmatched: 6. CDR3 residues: CASSQVLLAGGPNTGELFF. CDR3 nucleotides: TGTGCCAGCAGCCAAGTCCTACTAGCGGGGGGACCGAACACCGGGGAGCTGTTTTTT.

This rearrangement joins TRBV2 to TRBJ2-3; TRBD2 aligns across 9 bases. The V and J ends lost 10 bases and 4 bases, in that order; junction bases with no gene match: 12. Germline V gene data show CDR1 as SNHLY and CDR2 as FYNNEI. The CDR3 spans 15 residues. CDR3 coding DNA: TGTGCCACCTTACTAGCGGGTGCGCCCCCAGATACGCAGTATTTT. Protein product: CATLLAGAPPDTQYF.

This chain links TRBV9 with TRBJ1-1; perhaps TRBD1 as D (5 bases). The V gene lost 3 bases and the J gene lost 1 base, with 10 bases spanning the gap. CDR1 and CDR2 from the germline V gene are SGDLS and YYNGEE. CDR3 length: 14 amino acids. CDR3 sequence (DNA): TGTGCCAGCAGCGCGGACATTCAGAACACTGAAGCTTTCTTT. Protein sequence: CASSADIQNTEAFF.

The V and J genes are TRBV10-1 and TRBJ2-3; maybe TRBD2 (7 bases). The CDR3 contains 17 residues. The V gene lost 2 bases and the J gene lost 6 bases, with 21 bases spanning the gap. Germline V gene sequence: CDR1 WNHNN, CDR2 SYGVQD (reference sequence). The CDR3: CASSEQVGRRGGDTQYF. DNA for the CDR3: TGCGCCAGCAGTGAGCAGGTGGGGCGCAGGGGAGGGGATACGCAGTATTTT.

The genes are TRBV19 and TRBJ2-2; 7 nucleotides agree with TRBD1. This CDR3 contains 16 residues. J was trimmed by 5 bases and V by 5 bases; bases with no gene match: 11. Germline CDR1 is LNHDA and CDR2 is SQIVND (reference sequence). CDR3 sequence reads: CASSRTQGIGTGELFF. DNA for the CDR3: TGTGCCAGTAGTCGAACACAGGGGATTGGGACCGGGGAGCTGTTTTTT.

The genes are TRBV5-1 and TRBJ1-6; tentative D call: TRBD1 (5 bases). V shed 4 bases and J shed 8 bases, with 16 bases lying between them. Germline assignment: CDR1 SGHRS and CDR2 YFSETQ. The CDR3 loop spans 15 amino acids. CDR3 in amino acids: CASSLGEGGYSPLHF. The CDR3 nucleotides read TGCGCCAGCAGCCTAGGGGAGGGTGGCTATTCACCCCTCCACTTT. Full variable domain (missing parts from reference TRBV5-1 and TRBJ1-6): KAGVTQTPRYLIKTRGQQVTLSCSPISGHRSVSWYQQTPGQGLQFLFEYFSETQRNKGNFPGRFSGRQFSNSRSEMNVSTLELGDSALYLCASSLGEGGYSPLHFGNGTRLTVT.

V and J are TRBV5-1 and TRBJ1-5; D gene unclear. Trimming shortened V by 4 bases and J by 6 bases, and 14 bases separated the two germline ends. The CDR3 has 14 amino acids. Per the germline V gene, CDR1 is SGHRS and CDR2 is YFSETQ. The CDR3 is CASSPGPEGQPQHF. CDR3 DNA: TGCGCCAGCAGCCCCGGGCCAGAGGGTCAGCCCCAGCATTTT.

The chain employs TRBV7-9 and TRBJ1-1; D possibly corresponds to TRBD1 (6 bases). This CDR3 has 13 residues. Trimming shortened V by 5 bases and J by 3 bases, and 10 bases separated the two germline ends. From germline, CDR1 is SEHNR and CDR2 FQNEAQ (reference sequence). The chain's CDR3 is CASSPYRDTEAFF. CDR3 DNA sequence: TGTGCCAGCAGCCCCTACAGGGACACTGAAGCTTTCTTT. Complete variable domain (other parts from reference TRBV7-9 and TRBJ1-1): DTGVSQNPRHKITKRGQNVTFRCDPISEHNRLYWYRQTLGQGPEFLTYFQNEAQLEKSRLLSDRFSAERPKGSFSTLEIQRTEQGDSAMYLCASSPYRDTEAFFGQGTRLTVV.

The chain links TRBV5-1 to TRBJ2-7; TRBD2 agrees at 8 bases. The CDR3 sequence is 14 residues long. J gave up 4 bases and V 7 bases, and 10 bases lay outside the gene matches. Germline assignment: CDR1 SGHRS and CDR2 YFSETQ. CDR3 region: CASRRGALFYEQYF. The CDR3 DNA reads TGCGCCAGCCGGCGGGGGGCTCTATTTTACGAGCAGTACTTC. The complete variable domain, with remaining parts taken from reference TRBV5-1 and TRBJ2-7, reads KAGVTQTPRYLIKTRGQQVTLSCSPISGHRSVSWYQQTPGQGLQFLFEYFSETQRNKGNFPGRFSGRQFSNSRSEMNVSTLELGDSALYLCASRRGALFYEQYFGPGTRLTVT.

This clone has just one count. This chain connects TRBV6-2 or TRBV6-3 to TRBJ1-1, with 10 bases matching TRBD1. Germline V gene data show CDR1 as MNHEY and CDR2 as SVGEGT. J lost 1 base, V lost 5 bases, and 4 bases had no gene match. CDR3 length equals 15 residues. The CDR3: CASSTRTGGNTEAFF. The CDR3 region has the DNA TGTGCCAGCAGTACCCGGACAGGGGGGAACACTGAAGCTTTCTTT.

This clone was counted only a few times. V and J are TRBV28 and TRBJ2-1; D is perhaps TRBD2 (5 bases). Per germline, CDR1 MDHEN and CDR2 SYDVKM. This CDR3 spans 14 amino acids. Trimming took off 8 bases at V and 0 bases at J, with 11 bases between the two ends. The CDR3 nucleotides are TGTGCCAGCGTCTACGGGGACTCCTACAATGAGCAGTTCTTC. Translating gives CASVYGDSYNEQFF.

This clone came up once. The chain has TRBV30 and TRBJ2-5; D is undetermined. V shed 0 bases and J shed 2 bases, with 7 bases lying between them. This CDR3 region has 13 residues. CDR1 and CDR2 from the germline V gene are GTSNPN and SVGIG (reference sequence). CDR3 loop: CAWSVLRQETQYF. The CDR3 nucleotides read TGTGCCTGGAGTGTACTCAGGCAAGAGACCCAGTACTTC.

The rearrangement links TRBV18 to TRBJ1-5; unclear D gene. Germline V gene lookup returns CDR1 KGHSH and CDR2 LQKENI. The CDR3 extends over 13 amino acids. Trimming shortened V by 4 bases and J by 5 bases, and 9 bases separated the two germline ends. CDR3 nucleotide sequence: TGTGCCAGCTCACGTGACGGAGATCAGCCCCAGCATTTT. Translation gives CASSRDGDQPQHF. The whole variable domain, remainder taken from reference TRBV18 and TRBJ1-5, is NAGVMQNPRHLVRRRGQEARLRCSPMKGHSHVYWYRQLPEEGLKFMVYLQKENIIDESGMPKERFSAEFPKEGPSILRIQQVVRGDSAAYFCASSRDGDQPQHFGDGTRLSIL.

Written as DNA, the CDR3 is TGTGCCAGCAGCAGGACTAGCGGGAAGCCTGGCGAGCAGTACTTC. It is translated as CASSRTSGKPGEQYF. The V gene is TRBV6-5, the J gene TRBJ2-7, with 12 bases lining up with TRBD2. Trimming at V came to 6 bases and at J to 6 bases, leaving 9 bases not matched to a gene. The CDR3 is 15 amino acids. Germline V gene data show CDR1 as MNHEY and CDR2 as SVGAGI.